This TCR beta chain was captured in a study of Tregs in tolerant kidney transplant recipients (dated by TCRdb to between 2018 and 2021). Regarding the research as a whole: The study used TCRbeta sequencing to identify donor-specific regulatory T cells before combined kidney and bone marrow transplantation, then tracked those cells after transplant. Paper-wide results and their limitations: Because only a small number of patients were included, the study had limitations, and the results will need to be validated in larger populations as well as under other immunosuppression protocols. Donor-specific Treg expansion was found to exceed global Treg expansion in tolerant patients, suggesting antigen-driven rather than nonspecific expansion. Expanding Tregs with activated donor B cells appeared to identify the most biologically relevant and donor-specific TCRbeta repertoire. Because the PCR primers were changed over time for some patients, nucleotide-level comparison could not be performed across the samples from those patients. Biological reproducibility was not examined directly, but technical replication error appeared to be minimal.

At the junction V is shortened by 3 bases and J by 0 bases, with 12 bases in between. The germline V gene provides CDR1 SGHTA and CDR2 FQGNSA. The CDR3, cysteine through phenylalanine, is 15 amino acids long. Just CDR3 DNA is preserved here, 45 bases in frame from base 1. As regards this clone: What antigen it recognizes has not been identified. There are no base qualities to consult, and no much larger clone falls within one base.

Genomic DNA was extracted from sorted cells with the QIAGEN DNeasy Blood and Tissue Kit for TCRbeta CDR3 sequencing. High-throughput TCRbeta CDR3 sequencing was carried out commercially through immunoSEQ, with PCR amplification with bias correction and internal controls included. In the original analysis: Unique productive TCRbeta sequences were defined by CDR3 nucleotide sequence where primers matched, and otherwise by CDR3 amino acid sequence together with Vbeta and Jbeta genes. To correct for sorting error, sequences found in more than one sorted population at a frequency ratio of 2:1 or less were discarded, and the remaining shared sequences were assigned to the population with the higher frequency. Sequences were defined as donor-reactive when expanded at least 5-fold in CFSE-low cells versus unstimulated cells and present at a frequency of at least 0.01% in CFSE-low cells. Repertoire divergence was quantified by Jensen-Shannon divergence using the top 100 TCRbeta sequences ranked by frequency. For any sample with multiple sequencing runs, sorting error was corrected in each run separately before the runs were pooled. Entries here come from immuneACCESS through TCRdb and include only in-frame sequences with V and J called. Some clones fail to appear in such tables; in the studies checked, an unresolved V gene covers under half of the shortfall, and the cause of the remainder is unknown. The D gene and trimming were derived from the DNA, and the V and J assignments and clone size from that table. Recorded for this sample are about 50,000 clones; roughly 87% of them occurred a single time. The top ten clonotypes cover 15% to 19% of the sample.

Related donors were used in the transplants with nonmyeloablative bone marrow transplantation, and mixed chimerism was transient in the human trials. Unstimulated Tregs (CD4+CD25+CD127-), CD4+ non-Tregs (CD4+CD25-), CD4 and CD8 cells were FACS-sorted from thawed PBMCs. The patients were a few recipients of combined kidney and bone marrow transplants from the ITN036ST trial, and samples were available only from these trial subjects. Healthy control blood was processed to PBMCs by Ficoll density gradient and cryopreserved, and patient PBMCs were collected before and after transplant. The clonotype was recovered from a human patient who received a combined kidney and bone marrow transplant. After a transplant, certain T cells may trace back to the graft donor. The sequence joins TRBV7-2 to TRBJ2-7; possibly the D gene is TRBD1, per 5 matching bases. This material consisted of CD8+ T cells from blood (PBMCs), taken 12 months after the transplant. The DNA sequence is as follows: TGTGCCAGCAGCTTGGGGCGAACCCCCTCCTACGAGCAGTACTTC. This translates into CASSLGRTPSYEQYF. The entire variable domain, with the stretches around the CDR3 drawn from the reference TRBV7-2 and TRBJ2-7 proteins, is GAGVSQSPSNKVTEKGKDVELRCDPISGHTALYWYRQSLGQGLEFLIYFQGNSAPDKSGLPSDRFSAERTGGSVSTLTIQRTQQEDSAVYLCASSLGRTPSYEQYFGPGTRLTVT.